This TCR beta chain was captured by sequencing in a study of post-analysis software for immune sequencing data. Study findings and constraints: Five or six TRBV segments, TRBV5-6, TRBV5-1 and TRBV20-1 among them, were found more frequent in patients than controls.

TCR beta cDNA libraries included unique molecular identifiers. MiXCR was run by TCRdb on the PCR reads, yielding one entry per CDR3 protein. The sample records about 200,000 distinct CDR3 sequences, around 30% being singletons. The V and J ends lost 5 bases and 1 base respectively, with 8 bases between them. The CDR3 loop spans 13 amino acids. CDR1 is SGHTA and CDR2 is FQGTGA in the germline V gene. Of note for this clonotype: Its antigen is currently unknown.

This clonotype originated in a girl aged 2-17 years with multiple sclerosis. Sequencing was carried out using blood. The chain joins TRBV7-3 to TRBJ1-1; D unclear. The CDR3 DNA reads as TGTGCCAGCAGCCGCCGGGGGAACACTGAAGCTTTCTTT. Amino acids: CASSRRGNTEAFF.